The rows below give T cell receptor beta chains drawn from one sample of a study of chemoradiotherapy in HPV16-positive cancers. Data came from immunoSEQ multiplex PCR; TCRdb stores just in-frame clones and leaves some out. The sample contains over 4,500 clones, 70% to 85% of which appear only once. The input for sequencing was tumor tissue, taken from a patient who underwent chemoradiotherapy. The receptors derive from a human donor with HPV-associated anogenital cancer. Each CDR3 is given with its conserved first and last residue. Where a row states a size, it is once, few, many or the class of an expanded clone; other rows omit it.

J gene,clone size,V gene,CDR3 protein
TRBJ2-2,.,TRBV6-4,CASSVKGDTGELFF
TRBJ2-7,.,TRBV28,CASSLHDGSYEQYF
TRBJ1-3,.,TRBV7-3,CASSENSAGNTIYF
TRBJ2-5,.,TRBV5-5,CASSDFGQGRYRETQYF
TRBJ1-2,.,TRBV5-1,CASSLWKGQKFYGYTF
TRBJ2-1,.,TRBV5-1,CASSGSGGASGEQFF
TRBJ2-2,.,TRBV7-3,CASSKRQGAGELFF
TRBJ1-3,.,TRBV5-1,CASSFSGTLGSGNTIYF
TRBJ2-2,.,TRBV9,CASSPRLGEAGELFF
TRBJ2-5,few,TRBV7-9,CASSPLQGWETQYF
TRBJ2-7,few,TRBV9,CASSTDYEQYF
TRBJ1-6,.,TRBV5-1,CASSLETRKNSPLHF
TRBJ1-3,.,TRBV5-4,CASSLDRGSFDTIYF
TRBJ1-5,.,TRBV14,CASSTGWGQPQHF
TRBJ2-1,.,TRBV9,CASSLTGYNEQFF
TRBJ1-2,.,TRBV29-1,CSASWDKQAF
TRBJ1-5,.,TRBV4-1,CASSQGSSGGPNQPQHF
TRBJ2-7,.,TRBV30,CAWSMDGGYEQYF
TRBJ1-3,.,TRBV25-1,CASSLMGSGGNTIYF
TRBJ2-7,.,TRBV18,CASSPVGGGEQYF
TRBJ2-3,once,TRBV27,CASWRPGSYTDTQYF
TRBJ2-7,.,TRBV7-9,CASSLAASWGEQYF
TRBJ2-2,.,TRBV28,CAIRGAGRAGELFF
TRBJ1-6,.,TRBV4-1,CASSQDSGQGFSPLHF
TRBJ1-1,.,TRBV7-9,CASRPYNTEAFF
TRBJ2-3,.,TRBV6-5,CASSYSDHLDDTQYF
TRBJ1-1,.,TRBV9,CASSLQRNTEAFF